This entry is about one T cell receptor beta chain. This entry belongs to a study of patients with pleural tuberculosis. Via MiXCR, TCRdb re-called the reads, giving one row per CDR3 protein. Here the sample spans 45,000 to 55,000 distinct CDR3 sequences, 7.3% being singletons. Per germline, CDR1 LGHNA and CDR2 YNFKEQ. The germline V and J ends were trimmed by 4 bases and 7 bases, with 22 bases remaining between them. This CDR3 has 16 residues. This receptor was obtained from a human donor with pleural tuberculosis. The chain joins TRBV4-2 to TRBJ1-2; tentatively, D is TRBD1 (5 bases). CDR3: CASSPTDGSWGVGYTF. CDR3 bases: TGTGCCAGCAGCCCGACGGACGGATCTTGGGGGGTTGGCTACACCTTC.